The 31 T cell receptor beta chains below were found in one sample sequenced in a study of blood T cell repertoires in COVID-19. Data came from immunoSEQ multiplex PCR; TCRdb stores just in-frame clones and leaves some out. This repertoire shows fewer than 350,000 clones, roughly 87% found once; its top ten account for roughly 9.9%. The sample consisted of peripheral blood. These receptors all stem from a man between 25 and 39 years old with COVID-19, enrolled during active disease.

The rearrangement joins TRBV28 to TRBJ2-7; 7 nucleotides align to TRBD1. V lost 4 bases to trimming and J lost 5 bases; unmatched junction nucleotides: 8. Germline V lookup: CDR1 MDHEN, CDR2 SYDVKM. The CDR3 loop spans 14 amino acids. In DNA form, the CDR3 reads TGTGCCAGCAGTTCCGGGACAGTCCCTAACGAGCAGTACTTC. Protein product: CASSSGTVPNEQYF.

Of note for this clone: The same CDR3 also results from other DNA sequences found in this sample. The chain links TRBV18 to TRBJ1-1; no definite D call. The CDR3 length is 13 residues. Germline assignment: CDR1 KGHSH and CDR2 LQKENI. Deletions cut 2 bases from V and 1 base from J, with 5 bases between. CDR3 residues: CASSPSGNTEAFF. Written as DNA, the CDR3 is TGTGCCAGCTCACCATCGGGGAACACTGAAGCTTTCTTT.

This rearrangement joins TRBV4-2 to TRBJ1-1; the D is unclear. Trimming shortened V by 7 bases and J by 0 bases, and 12 bases separated the two germline ends. This CDR3 spans 14 amino acids. CDR1 LGHNA and CDR2 YNFKEQ come from the germline V gene. CDR3 in amino acids: CASNLEALNTEAFF. In DNA form, the CDR3 reads TGTGCCAGCAACCTCGAGGCATTGAACACTGAAGCTTTCTTT.

Comments on this clone: The junction shows a germline mismatch at one end, possibly a read error. The chain joins TRBV7-2 to TRBJ2-7; 7 bases fit TRBD2. This CDR3 contains 14 residues. CDR1 and CDR2 from the germline V gene are SGHTA and FQGNSA. CDR3 protein: CASTLLAPMGEQYF. The DNA for the CDR3 is TGTGCCAGCACCTTACTAGCGCCGATGGGGGAGCAGTACTTC.

V usage is TRBV7-4 and J usage is TRBJ1-5; TRBD1 agrees at 7 bases. Germline V gene sequence: CDR1 SGHVT, CDR2 SQSDAQ. The CDR3 is made up of 15 amino acids. Germline trimming cut 4 bases from V and 1 base from J; bases unmatched to any gene: 4. The CDR3 DNA reads as TGTGCCAGCAGCTCCTCCAGGGGGAGCAATCAGCCCCAGCATTTT. Translated, it gives CASSSSRGSNQPQHF.

Concerning this clone itself: Different DNA sequences within this sample yield the same CDR3. The chain carries TRBV6-5 and TRBJ2-7; no clear D gene. This CDR3 has 11 residues. The germline gives CDR1 MNHEY, CDR2 SVGAGI. Trimming cost V 5 bases and J 4 bases, with 6 bases left between them. CDR3 coding DNA: TGTGCCAGCAGTACTGGTTACGAGCAGTACTTC. It specifies CASSTGYEQYF.

This chain links TRBV5-4 with TRBJ2-5; D is ambiguous. Germline assignment: CDR1 SGHNT and CDR2 YYREEE (reference sequence). This CDR3 has 14 amino acids. Trimming stripped 1 base from V and 0 bases from J, with 7 bases between. The CDR3 bases are TGTGCCAGCAGCTTGCAGGCAGACCAAGAGACCCAGTACTTC. Its protein product is CASSLQADQETQYF. The full variable domain, in which reference TRBV5-4 and TRBJ2-5 provide the parts outside the CDR3, is ETGVTQSPTHLIKTRGQQVTLRCSSQSGHNTVSWYQQALGQGPQFIFQYYREEENGRGNFPPRFSGLQFPNYSSELNVNALELDDSALYLCASSLQADQETQYFGPGTRLLVL.

The rearrangement uses TRBV6-2 or TRBV6-3 and TRBJ1-5; D gene ambiguous. Trimming stripped 3 bases from V and 4 bases from J, with 13 bases between. The CDR3 runs 15 residues. Germline V gene data show CDR1 as MNHEY and CDR2 as SVGEGT. This CDR3 reads CASSYTASLNQPQHF. The CDR3 nucleotides are TGTGCCAGCAGTTATACCGCGTCTTTAAATCAGCCCCAGCATTTT.

The chain recombines TRBV9 with TRBJ2-1; possible D gene TRBD2, 5 bases. V lost 3 bases and J 5 bases, leaving 15 bases between the germline ends. Germline values: CDR1 SGDLS, CDR2 YYNGEE. This CDR3 comprises 15 residues. CDR3 sequence (DNA): TGTGCCAGCAGCGCTTTCGGAGGCAGCCACAATGAGCAGTTCTTC. Translation: CASSAFGGSHNEQFF.

V usage is TRBV29-1 and J usage is TRBJ2-1; D possibly corresponds to TRBD2 (6 bases). V lost 8 bases, J lost 0 bases, and 14 bases lay in between. From germline, CDR1 is SQVTM and CDR2 ANQGSEA. CDR3 size: 14 residues. CDR3 sequence (DNA): TGCAGCCCCCGACTAGAGAGCTCCTACAATGAGCAGTTCTTC. Amino acid sequence: CSPRLESSYNEQFF.

This rearrangement joins TRBV28 to TRBJ1-4, with TRBD1 matching over 10 bases. There are 19 residues in the CDR3. Germline CDR1 MDHEN, CDR2 SYDVKM. Germline trimming cut 5 bases from V and 5 bases from J; bases unmatched to any gene: 17. The CDR3 loop is CASSPPGDRGPTVNEKLFF. CDR3 nucleotide sequence: TGTGCCAGCAGTCCCCCGGGGGACAGGGGTCCGACAGTAAATGAAAAACTGTTTTTT.

The chain is built from TRBV12-3 or TRBV12-4 and TRBJ1-2; D may be TRBD1 (6 bases). The V end was cut by 2 bases, the J end by 4 bases, with 8 bases between. This CDR3 is 13 amino acids long. CDR3 bases: TGTGCCAGCAGTTTATCACAGGGCTATGGCTACACCTTC. Its translation is CASSLSQGYGYTF.

This rearrangement joins TRBV18 to TRBJ1-2; D might be TRBD1 (6 bases). The CDR3 consists of 14 residues. The V gene lost 3 bases and the J gene lost 3 bases, with 11 bases spanning the gap. The germline V gene has CDR1 KGHSH and CDR2 LQKENI. The CDR3 loop reads CASSPDRNDYGYTF. The DNA of the CDR3 is TGTGCCAGCTCACCGGACAGAAACGACTATGGCTACACCTTC.

The V gene is TRBV6-2 or TRBV6-3, the J gene TRBJ1-5; D possibly corresponds to TRBD1 (5 bases). Germline V CDR1 and CDR2: MNHEY, SVGEGT. The CDR3 length is 14 residues. The V and J ends lost 2 bases and 6 bases respectively, with 11 bases between them. CDR3 protein: CASSYLQGGQPQHF. As DNA, the CDR3 is TGTGCCAGCAGTTACCTCCAGGGAGGTCAGCCCCAGCATTTT.

The rearrangement uses TRBV7-3 and TRBJ2-3; 7 bases agree with TRBD2. The trim removed 2 bases at V and 2 bases at J, leaving 10 bases unmatched. From germline, CDR1 is SGHTA and CDR2 FQGTGA. The CDR3 contains 17 residues. CDR3 sequence reads: CASSLWKKAGVTDTQYF. In DNA form, the CDR3 reads TGTGCCAGCAGCTTATGGAAGAAGGCGGGGGTCACAGATACGCAGTATTTT.

This clone was picked up a small number of times. V is TRBV12-3 or TRBV12-4 and J is TRBJ2-7, with 7 bases identical to TRBD1. CDR3 length: 13 amino acids. The ends lost 6 bases at V and 2 bases at J; junction bases unmatched: 4. As DNA, the CDR3 is TGTGCCAGCAGACAGGGGATTACCTACGAGCAGTACTTC. The encoded protein is CASRQGITYEQYF.

The chain employs TRBV5-1 and TRBJ2-1; TRBD2 matches at 11 bases. V dropped 3 bases and J dropped 10; count of bases not matched to a gene: 6. Germline V gene lookup returns CDR1 SGHRS and CDR2 YFSETQ. This CDR3 is built from 14 residues. The CDR3 protein is CASSSGTSGLEQFF. In DNA, the CDR3 is TGCGCCAGCAGCTCCGGGACTAGCGGCTTGGAGCAGTTCTTC.

This chain connects TRBV5-6 to TRBJ2-7; TRBD2 might be the D (5 bases). The germline CDR1 and CDR2 sequences are SGHDT and YYEEEE. The CDR3 is 14 amino acids. Trimming pared 2 bases from V and 0 bases from J, leaving 9 bases between. DNA of the CDR3: TGTGCCAGCAGCTTTGCGGGCCGCTCCTACGAGCAGTACTTC. This codes for CASSFAGRSYEQYF.

This clone has more than one count but fewer than ten. The gene calls are TRBV4-1 and TRBJ1-5, with D possibly being TRBD1 (5 bases). CDR3 length: 15 residues. V was trimmed by 0 bases and J by 5 bases, leaving 11 bases between them. Germline CDR1 MGHRA, CDR2 YSYEKL. In DNA, the CDR3 is TGCGCCAGCAGCCAAGATAGGGGAGGATATCAGCCCCAGCATTTT. Translating gives CASSQDRGGYQPQHF.

The V and J genes are TRBV4-3 and TRBJ2-1, with 9 bases aligning to TRBD2. Germline-derived CDR1 and CDR2 are LGHNA and YSLEER. The V gene end was trimmed by 1 base and the J gene end by 4 bases; junction bases not matched to a gene: 2. CDR3 size: 15 residues. The CDR3 DNA reads TGCGCCAGCAGCCAAGTTCTAGCGGGATACAATGAGCAGTTCTTC. It translates to CASSQVLAGYNEQFF.

The chain couples TRBV3-1 (or the pseudogene TRBV3-2) to TRBJ1-2, with 7 bases matching TRBD1. The CDR3 consists of 14 residues. The germline CDR1 and CDR2 sequences are LGHDT and YNNKEL (reference sequence). Trimming at V came to 1 base and at J to 8 bases, leaving 7 bases not matched to a gene. The CDR3 protein is CASSQVQGLRGYTF. The CDR3 region has the DNA TGTGCCAGCAGCCAAGTACAGGGGTTGAGAGGCTACACCTTC.

The chain has TRBV6-2 or TRBV6-3 and TRBJ2-5; 7 bases map to TRBD2. From germline, CDR1 is MNHEY and CDR2 SVGEGT. The J segment lost 5 bases and the V segment lost 6 bases, leaving 9 bases of the junction unmatched. CDR3 size: 14 residues. The CDR3 sequence: CASSPGLLGETQYF. The CDR3 bases are TGTGCCAGCAGCCCGGGACTATTGGGGGAGACCCAGTACTTC.

CDR3 in amino acids: CASSRQGGNIQYF. DNA for the CDR3: TGTGCCAGCTCACGACAGGGGGGAAACATTCAGTACTTC. The chain combines TRBV18 with TRBJ2-4; 9 nucleotides line up with TRBD1. The CDR3 sequence is 13 residues long. V trimming: 4 bases; J trimming: 6 bases; junction bases outside the gene matches: 1. Germline V gene data show CDR1 as KGHSH and CDR2 as LQKENI.

The CDR3 DNA reads as TGTGCCAGCAGTTACTCGTCAGCGGGAGAAGAGACCCAGTACTTC. It codes for CASSYSSAGEETQYF. The chain carries TRBV6-5 and TRBJ2-5; 8 nucleotides line up with TRBD2. This CDR3 is 15 amino acids long. J gave up 3 bases and V 0 bases, and 3 bases lay outside the gene matches. From germline, CDR1 is MNHEY and CDR2 SVGAGI.

The V gene is TRBV15, the J gene TRBJ2-3; D might be TRBD2 (6 bases). This CDR3 comprises 17 residues. The germline CDR1 and CDR2 sequences are LNHNV and YYDKDF (reference sequence). Trimming left V 0 bases short and J 2 bases short, with 15 bases between. In nucleotides, the CDR3 is TGTGCCACCAGCAGAGATAGTGGGGGGTTCTACACAGATACGCAGTATTTT. It yields the protein CATSRDSGGFYTDTQYF.

This clone was counted once. This rearrangement joins TRBV3-1 (or the pseudogene TRBV3-2) to TRBJ2-3; no clear D gene. Germline CDR1 reads LGHDT; CDR2 reads YNNKEL (reference sequence). The CDR3 consists of 13 residues. V dropped 4 bases and J dropped 4 bases, with 9 bases sitting between them. The CDR3 nucleotides are TGTGCCAGCAGCCCAATTAGAGCAGATACGCAGTATTTT. Translating gives CASSPIRADTQYF.

V usage is TRBV6-5 and J usage is TRBJ2-2; TRBD1 matches 8 bases. The J segment lost 11 bases and the V segment lost 5 bases, leaving 10 bases of the junction unmatched. The CDR3 spans 14 residues. Germline loops: CDR1 MNHEY, CDR2 SVGAGI. CDR3 nucleotide sequence: TGTGCCAGCAGTCATGGGACAGGACCCCAAGAGCTGTTTTTT. Amino acid sequence: CASSHGTGPQELFF.

J is TRBJ2-5 and V is TRBV27; tentatively, D is TRBD2 (6 bases). The CDR3 has 14 amino acids. The V end was cut by 2 bases, the J end by 6 bases, with 13 bases between. Germline V gene sequence: CDR1 MNHEY, CDR2 SMNVEV (reference sequence). CDR3 sequence (DNA): TGTGCCAGCAGTTTAACGGGAGCCGGGAAGACCCAGTACTTC. Encoded protein: CASSLTGAGKTQYF.

The chain employs TRBV27 and TRBJ2-7, with 8 bases that match TRBD2. The junction had 12 bases not matched to a gene; V was cut back by 2 bases and J by 0 bases. This CDR3 is built from 18 residues. Germline-derived CDR1 and CDR2 are MNHEY and SMNVEV (reference sequence). This CDR3 is CASSLRGGVDRRSYEQYF. CDR3 DNA: TGTGCCAGCAGTTTACGGGGGGGCGTCGACAGGCGCTCCTACGAGCAGTACTTC.

V gene TRBV29-1 combines with J gene TRBJ2-5; D gene unclear. The CDR3 contains 15 residues. Trimming took 5 bases from V and 2 from J, leaving 18 bases between them. CDR1 SQVTM and CDR2 ANQGSEA come from the germline V gene. The CDR3 DNA reads TGCAGCGTTTCAAGACATGCCCAGCCTCAAGAGACCCAGTACTTC. Its translation: CSVSRHAQPQETQYF.

This clone was recorded only once. V and J are TRBV4-1 and TRBJ2-1, with D perhaps TRBD1 (6 bases). The CDR3 runs 14 residues. Looked up from germline, CDR1 is MGHRA and CDR2 is YSYEKL. Trimming cost V 1 base and J 5 bases, with 9 bases left between them. CDR3 region: CASSQARTDNEQFF. CDR3 sequence (DNA): TGCGCCAGCAGCCAAGCCAGGACAGACAATGAGCAGTTCTTC.